Shown below are 29 T cell receptor beta chains from a single sample sequenced in a study of T cell changes during pregnancy in multiple sclerosis. Sequencing was performed with immunoSEQ multiplex PCR; in TCRdb, only in-frame clones are kept and a portion is missing. The top ten hold 0.3% to 0.4% of the sample, which has around 40,000 clones, 85% to 95% seen once. The input for sequencing was CD4+ T cells from peripheral blood mononuclear cells, taken in the second trimester of pregnancy. The receptors come from a female donor with multiple sclerosis, enrolled in a pregnancy study.

This chain uses TRBV30 with TRBJ1-4; D is undetermined. The V gene lost 1 base and the J gene lost 5 bases, with 14 bases spanning the gap. CDR3 length: 15 residues. Per germline, CDR1 GTSNPN and CDR2 SVGIG (reference sequence). CDR3 sequence (DNA): TGTGCCTGGAGTGCCTCCCTTGGTCGGAATGAAAAACTGTTTTTT. It encodes CAWSASLGRNEKLFF. Supplemented by reference TRBV30 and TRBJ1-4, the full variable domain reads SQTIHQWPATLVQPVGSPLSLECTVEGTSNPNLYWYRQAAGRGLQLLFYSVGIGQISSEVPQNLSASRPQDRQFILSSKKLLLSDSGFYLCAWSASLGRNEKLFFGSGTQLSVL.

This chain uses TRBV6-5 with TRBJ1-2; possible D gene TRBD1, 6 bases. The CDR3 spans 13 residues. V lost 5 bases and J lost 4, with 11 bases in between. From germline, CDR1 is MNHEY and CDR2 SVGAGI. CDR3 in DNA: TGTGCCAGCAGTAGGGACATCGCCTATGGCTACACCTTC. The encoded protein is CASSRDIAYGYTF.

As DNA, the CDR3 is TGTGCCAGTAGTAGGGAGTTAGAGCAGTTCTTC. This codes for CASSRELEQFF. The rearrangement joins TRBV19 to TRBJ2-1, with a tentative D call TRBD2 (5 bases). Germline V gene lookup returns CDR1 LNHDA and CDR2 SQIVND (reference sequence). Trimming shortened V by 4 bases and J by 10 bases, and 8 bases separated the two germline ends. The CDR3 loop spans 11 amino acids.

The chain links TRBV18 to TRBJ2-4, with a possible D match to TRBD1 (6 bases). Germline loops: CDR1 KGHSH, CDR2 LQKENI. The CDR3 contains 16 residues. Trimming took off 0 bases at V and 0 bases at J, with 9 bases between the two ends. CDR3 loop: CASSPPLGAAKNIQYF. The CDR3 nucleotides read TGTGCCAGCTCACCACCCCTGGGGGCAGCCAAAAACATTCAGTACTTC. Full variable domain (remainder filled in from reference TRBV18 and TRBJ2-4): NAGVMQNPRHLVRRRGQEARLRCSPMKGHSHVYWYRQLPEEGLKFMVYLQKENIIDESGMPKERFSAEFPKEGPSILRIQQVVRGDSAAYFCASSPPLGAAKNIQYFGAGTRLSVL.

The V gene is TRBV4-3, the J gene TRBJ1-1; the D gene is possibly TRBD1 (5 bases). Germline CDR1 is LGHNA and CDR2 is YSLEER. The V and J ends lost 0 bases and 3 bases respectively, with 11 bases between them. This CDR3 is built from 15 residues. CDR3 amino acids: CASSQDGRADTEAFF. CDR3 DNA: TGCGCCAGCAGCCAAGATGGCAGGGCGGACACTGAAGCTTTCTTT.

The rearrangement joins TRBV14 to TRBJ2-1; 11 positions match TRBD2. In germline, CDR1 is SGHDN, CDR2 FVKESK. The CDR3 consists of 16 residues. V dropped 1 base and J dropped 4; count of bases not matched to a gene: 3. DNA of the CDR3: TGTGCCAGCAGCCAAGGACTAGCGGGGCTTTACAATGAGCAGTTCTTC. Amino acid sequence: CASSQGLAGLYNEQFF.

V gene TRBV30 combines with J gene TRBJ1-6, with a tentative D call TRBD1 (5 bases). CDR1 is GTSNPN, CDR2 SVGIG, per germline (reference sequence). The germline V and J ends were trimmed by 3 bases and 10 bases, with 10 bases remaining between them. CDR3 length equals 12 residues. CDR3: CAWSRDVSPLHF. CDR3 coding DNA: TGTGCCTGGAGCAGGGATGTCTCACCCCTCCACTTT.

The chain has TRBV7-9 and TRBJ2-2; 8 bases match TRBD1. This CDR3 spans 16 amino acids. Trimming removed 2 bases from V and 4 bases from J; junction bases left unmatched: 6. The germline V gene encodes CDR1 SEHNR and CDR2 FQNEAQ (reference sequence). The CDR3 nucleotides read TGTGCCAGCAGCTTACCGTCCAGGGGGCTCACCGGGGAGCTGTTTTTT. Its protein is CASSLPSRGLTGELFF.

This clone was observed a handful of times. The V call is TRBV6-1, the J call TRBJ2-5; 10 bases line up with TRBD1. Losses at the gene ends were 2 bases for V and 3 bases for J; bases not matched to a gene: 3. Germline V gives CDR1 MNHNS, CDR2 SASEGT. The CDR3 is 15 amino acids. CDR3 sequence (DNA): TGTGCCAGCAGTGAATGGGGGACAGGGGAAGAGACCCAGTACTTC. This codes for CASSEWGTGEETQYF.

The V call is TRBV7-3, the J call TRBJ2-1, with 7 bases that match TRBD2. CDR3 size: 15 residues. With 5 bases clipped from V and 5 bases from J, the junction kept 9 bases outside the gene matches. The germline gives CDR1 SGHTA, CDR2 FQGTGA. Here the CDR3 reads CASSPRAGRDNEQFF. CDR3 in DNA: TGTGCCAGCAGCCCAAGGGCAGGGAGGGACAATGAGCAGTTCTTC. Drawing the rest from reference TRBV7-3 and TRBJ2-1, the complete variable domain is GAGVSQTPSNKVTEKGKYVELRCDPISGHTALYWYRQSLGQGPEFLIYFQGTGAADDSGLPNDRFFAVRPEGSVSTLKIQRTERGDSAVYLCASSPRAGRDNEQFFGPGTRLTVL.

This chain connects TRBV7-9 to TRBJ2-1; possibly TRBD2 for D (6 bases). V shed 3 bases and J shed 2 bases, with 17 bases lying between them. The CDR3 is 17 residues long. Germline-derived CDR1 and CDR2 are SEHNR and FQNEAQ (reference sequence). CDR3 in DNA: TGTGCCAGCAGCTTCTATTCTACCGGGAGAGCCTACAATGAGCAGTTCTTC. This translates into CASSFYSTGRAYNEQFF.

The J gene is TRBJ2-1, the V gene TRBV4-1, with no clear D. Germline V CDR1 and CDR2: MGHRA, YSYEKL. The V end was cut by 0 bases, the J end by 5 bases, with 8 bases between. The CDR3 runs 14 residues. CDR3 loop: CASSQDGRNNEQFF. Written as DNA, the CDR3 is TGCGCCAGCAGCCAAGATGGCAGGAACAATGAGCAGTTCTTC.

The chain is built from TRBV5-1 and TRBJ2-7; TRBD1 agrees at 7 bases. Trimming removed 3 bases from V and 3 bases from J; junction bases left unmatched: 6. The CDR3 runs 14 residues. Germline CDR1 and CDR2: SGHRS and YFSETQ. In nucleotides, the CDR3 is TGCGCCAGCAGCTCAGGACAGGCGGACTACGAGCAGTACTTC. Translating it yields CASSSGQADYEQYF.

This clone was seen a few times. The gene calls are TRBV18 and TRBJ2-7, with D possibly matching TRBD1 (5 bases). CDR3 length: 15 amino acids. V lost 0 bases and J lost 1, with 10 bases in between. CDR1 KGHSH and CDR2 LQKENI come from the germline V gene. For the CDR3, the DNA is TGTGCCAGCTCACCACCAACAGGAGCTTCCTACGAGCAGTACTTC. Protein: CASSPPTGASYEQYF.

This chain uses TRBV5-1 with TRBJ2-7; 8 nucleotides match TRBD2. This CDR3 region has 15 residues. V was clipped by 4 bases and J by 3 bases; unmatched bases: 9. Germline assignment: CDR1 SGHRS and CDR2 YFSETQ. The CDR3 region is CASSPVSGSDYEQYF. In nucleotides, the CDR3 is TGCGCCAGCAGCCCGGTCAGCGGGAGTGACTACGAGCAGTACTTC.

Only one count was recorded for this clone. The chain has TRBV18 and TRBJ2-3; D unresolved. The V and J ends lost 6 bases and 3 bases respectively, with 10 bases between them. The CDR3 totals 13 residues. CDR1 and CDR2 (germline): KGHSH, LQKENI. This CDR3 is CASSLPKTDTQYF. CDR3 sequence (DNA): TGTGCCAGCTCGCTACCGAAAACAGATACGCAGTATTTT.

This chain uses TRBV7-8 with TRBJ1-5; 9 nucleotides align to TRBD1. Germline V gives CDR1 SGHVS, CDR2 FQNEAQ. The CDR3 totals 17 residues. With V trimmed by 1 base and J by 7 bases, 11 bases remained unmatched. The CDR3 is CASSLEGQGSRYQPQHF. The CDR3 DNA sequence: TGTGCCAGCAGCTTAGAGGGACAGGGCTCAAGATACCAGCCCCAGCATTTT.

The gene calls are TRBV6-4 and TRBJ2-1; 14 nucleotides match TRBD2. V was pared by 10 bases and J by 8 bases, with 7 bases of the junction left unmatched. The CDR3 contains 14 residues. Germline CDR1 and CDR2: MRHNA and SNTAGT. CDR3 in amino acids: CATAGTSGSDEQFF. In DNA form, the CDR3 reads TGTGCCACCGCCGGGACTAGCGGGAGCGATGAGCAGTTCTTC.

The V and J genes are TRBV27 and TRBJ2-5; 9 nucleotides agree with TRBD2. The CDR3 length is 15 residues. CDR1 and CDR2 from the germline V gene are MNHEY and SMNVEV (reference sequence). With V trimmed by 1 base and J by 5 bases, 5 bases remained unmatched. Written as DNA, the CDR3 is TGTGCCAGCAGTTTATACCTAGCGGGGATGGAGACCCAGTACTTC. Residues: CASSLYLAGMETQYF.

The chain's CDR3 is CASSLGQGGMGTEAFF. Here the CDR3 DNA reads TGTGCCAGCAGCCTCGGACAGGGGGGCATGGGCACTGAAGCTTTCTTT. The gene calls are TRBV5-4 and TRBJ1-1; 10 nucleotides match TRBD1. CDR3 length equals 16 residues. The junction had 10 bases not matched to a gene; V was cut back by 4 bases and J by 4 bases. Germline V gene data show CDR1 as SGHNT and CDR2 as YYREEE (reference sequence).

The chain combines TRBV5-1 with TRBJ2-2; D possibly corresponds to TRBD1 (5 bases). With 0 bases removed from V and 0 bases from J, the gap between germline ends came to 9 bases. There are 16 residues in the CDR3. Per the germline V gene, CDR1 is SGHRS and CDR2 is YFSETQ. The CDR3 region is CASSLGQTTNTGELFF. The CDR3 DNA is TGCGCCAGCAGCTTGGGACAGACCACGAACACCGGGGAGCTGTTTTTT.

The chain has TRBV10-3 and TRBJ1-2; D might be TRBD1 (6 bases). The V and J ends lost 3 bases and 2 bases respectively, with 13 bases between them. This CDR3 is built from 15 residues. The V gene's germline CDR1 is ENHRY and CDR2 SYGVKD. CDR3 loop: CAISDFSRGNYGYTF. The CDR3 nucleotides are TGTGCCATCAGTGACTTCTCAAGGGGGAACTATGGCTACACCTTC.

The rearrangement uses TRBV7-9 and TRBJ1-5; no clear D. The germline V gene encodes CDR1 SEHNR and CDR2 FQNEAQ (reference sequence). The CDR3 is made up of 12 amino acids. Trimming took off 3 bases at V and 5 bases at J, with 5 bases between the two ends. DNA for the CDR3: TGTGCCAGCAGCTTTACAGATCAGCCCCAGCATTTT. It encodes CASSFTDQPQHF.

This clone was seen a single time. This rearrangement joins TRBV27 to TRBJ1-2; D is unresolved. This CDR3 has 16 amino acids. Germline loops: CDR1 MNHEY, CDR2 SMNVEV (reference sequence). Trimming cost V 1 base and J 0 bases, with 12 bases left between them. The CDR3 DNA reads TGTGCCAGCAGTTTATTGGGTGAACAGCCTAACTATGGCTACACCTTC. Its protein product is CASSLLGEQPNYGYTF.

The V gene is TRBV7-9, the J gene TRBJ2-3; the match to TRBD2 covers 9 bases. J was trimmed by 2 bases and V by 6 bases; bases with no gene match: 6. The V gene's germline CDR1 is SEHNR and CDR2 FQNEAQ (reference sequence). The CDR3 has 15 residues. CDR3 nucleotides: TGTGCCAGCAGTTCACCGGGACTAGCCACAGATACGCAGTATTTT. This codes for CASSSPGLATDTQYF.

The chain couples TRBV5-4 to TRBJ1-1, with D perhaps TRBD1 (6 bases). CDR1 and CDR2 from the germline V gene are SGHNT and YYREEE (reference sequence). The CDR3 consists of 14 residues. Trimming stripped 1 base from V and 5 bases from J, with 12 bases between. The CDR3 DNA reads TGTGCCAGCAGCTTGACCAACCAGGGGACTGAAGCTTTCTTT. It translates to CASSLTNQGTEAFF.

J is TRBJ2-7 and V is TRBV18; 13 bases match TRBD2. Germline V gene data show CDR1 as KGHSH and CDR2 as LQKENI. Trimming removed 3 bases from V and 4 bases from J; junction bases left unmatched: 3. The CDR3 length is 15 residues. This CDR3 is CASSPSTSGGYEQYF. DNA for the CDR3: TGTGCCAGCTCACCCTCGACTAGCGGGGGGTACGAGCAGTACTTC.

This chain connects TRBV7-2 to TRBJ1-2; maybe TRBD1 (6 bases). CDR3 size: 12 residues. Germline V gene data show CDR1 as SGHTA and CDR2 as FQGNSA. Trimming removed 1 base at V and 7 bases at J, with 7 bases between. The CDR3 DNA sequence: TGTGCCAGCAGCTTAGACAGGGTTGGCTACACCTTC. Its translation is CASSLDRVGYTF.

This clone has only one observation. This chain connects TRBV21-1 to TRBJ1-3; the table names TRBD1, a call not compared with the DNA. TRBV21-1 is an annotated pseudogene. CDR3 size: 19 residues. CDR3 coding DNA: TGTGCCAGCAGCAAAGTTCCGTCAGGGGCCGTATATGGTGGAAACACCATATATTTT. Translating it yields CASSKVPSGAVYGGNTIYF.